Following are 19 T cell receptor beta chains from one sample sequenced in a study of patients and donors after allogeneic stem cell transplantation. Using its own MiXCR run on the RT-PCR reads, TCRdb lists one record per CDR3 protein. The sample has under 35,000 distinct CDR3 sequences, less than 45% seen once. Sequenced: blood, either unsorted or a sorted T cell fraction (not recorded which). The origin of the receptors is a human donor who was either an allogeneic HSCT recipient or a stem cell or donor lymphocyte infusion donor (not recorded which). It is not recorded whose cells these are; they may come from a transplant donor.

The V gene is TRBV7-9, the J gene TRBJ2-1, with D unclear. The germline V and J ends were trimmed by 5 bases and 7 bases, with 9 bases remaining between them. The V gene's germline CDR1 is SEHNR and CDR2 FQNEAQ (reference sequence). This CDR3 contains 12 residues. The CDR3 loop is CASSPINNEQFF. The CDR3 DNA reads as TGTGCCAGCAGCCCAATCAATAATGAGCAGTTCTTC.

The chain couples TRBV12-3 or TRBV12-4 to TRBJ2-5; D may match TRBD1 or TRBD2 (5 bases each). V lost 9 bases and J lost 0, with 8 bases in between. This CDR3 is built from 12 residues. CDR3 coding DNA: TGTGCCAGTGGGACGAACCAAGAGACCCAGTACTTC. The encoded protein is CASGTNQETQYF.

This clonotype was counted at least ten times. The V and J genes are TRBV5-1 and TRBJ2-2; 8 nucleotides align to TRBD1. Germline V gene lookup returns CDR1 SGHRS and CDR2 YFSETQ. Trimming removed 4 bases from V and 3 bases from J; junction bases left unmatched: 5. This CDR3 is 15 amino acids long. This CDR3 is CASSKDRVDTGELFF. The DNA of the CDR3 is TGCGCCAGCAGCAAGGACAGGGTGGACACCGGGGAGCTGTTTTTT.

The V call is TRBV20-1, the J call TRBJ1-2; D perhaps matches TRBD1 (6 bases). V shed 0 bases and J shed 4 bases, with 12 bases lying between them. This CDR3 comprises 14 residues. Germline-derived CDR1 and CDR2 are DFQATT and SNEGSKA (reference sequence). CDR3 sequence reads: CSARDRQATYGYTF. In DNA form, the CDR3 reads TGCAGTGCTAGAGATCGACAGGCTACCTATGGCTACACCTTC.

The chain combines TRBV20-1 with TRBJ2-7, with 9 bases lining up with TRBD2. CDR1 and CDR2 (germline): DFQATT, SNEGSKA (reference sequence). The CDR3 runs to 13 residues. The trim removed 5 bases at V and 2 bases at J, leaving 4 bases unmatched. CDR3 loop: CSAPLAGTYEQYF. The CDR3 region has the DNA TGCAGTGCTCCGCTAGCGGGGACCTACGAGCAGTACTTC.

This clonotype was recorded once. This chain joins TRBV6-2 or TRBV6-3 and TRBJ2-2; D is ambiguous. The CDR3 consists of 18 residues. The germline V and J ends were trimmed by 5 bases and 4 bases, with 23 bases remaining between them. The germline V gene encodes CDR1 MNHEY and CDR2 SVGEGT. This chain's CDR3 is CASSRPLSWRKSTGELFF. The DNA for the CDR3 is TGTGCCAGCAGTCGCCCCCTTTCGTGGCGAAAGAGCACCGGGGAGCTGTTTTTT.

In its sample, this clonotype was seen many times. The chain links TRBV6-5 to TRBJ1-4; D is unclear. The germline V gene encodes CDR1 MNHEY and CDR2 SVGAGI. This CDR3 has 18 residues. V was cut by 2 bases and J by 2 bases, with 18 bases left in between. The CDR3 DNA reads as TGTGCCAGCAGTTACACACCCAGTATGGGGTTTACTAATGAAAAACTGTTTTTT. Protein product: CASSYTPSMGFTNEKLFF.

The chain recombines TRBV15 with TRBJ1-1; 7 bases are a match to TRBD1. Trimming removed 2 bases from V and 9 bases from J; junction bases left unmatched: 6. This CDR3 has 13 residues. Germline CDR1 reads LNHNV; CDR2 reads YYDKDF (reference sequence). The CDR3 spells CATSRLDREQAFF. Written as DNA, the CDR3 is TGTGCCACCAGCAGACTTGACAGGGAACAAGCTTTCTTT. The variable domain in full, completed from reference TRBV15 and TRBJ1-1, reads DAMVIQNPRYQVTQFGKPVTLSCSQTLNHNVMYWYQQKSSQAPKLLFHYYDKDFNNEADTPDNFQSRRPNTSFCFLDIRSPGLGDTAMYLCATSRLDREQAFFGQGTRLTVV.

The rearrangement joins TRBV20-1 to TRBJ1-5; D is possibly TRBD1 (5 bases). This CDR3 region has 14 residues. Trimming shortened V by 5 bases and J by 0 bases, and 11 bases separated the two germline ends. Germline V gene sequence: CDR1 DFQATT, CDR2 SNEGSKA (reference sequence). The CDR3 sequence: CSAGWGDSNQPQHF. DNA of the CDR3: TGCAGTGCTGGCTGGGGGGATAGCAATCAGCCCCAGCATTTT.

This clonotype has a handful of counts. The V gene is TRBV7-2, the J gene TRBJ2-1; no clear D. This CDR3 is built from 15 residues. V gave up 4 bases and J gave up 2 bases, with 12 bases separating them. Per the germline V gene, CDR1 is SGHTA and CDR2 is FQGNSA. The CDR3, as DNA: TGTGCCAGCAGCTCGGAAGGACGCGCCTACAATGAGCAGTTCTTC. It is translated as CASSSEGRAYNEQFF. Full variable domain (missing parts from reference TRBV7-2 and TRBJ2-1): GAGVSQSPSNKVTEKGKDVELRCDPISGHTALYWYRQSLGQGLEFLIYFQGNSAPDKSGLPSDRFSAERTGGSVSTLTIQRTQQEDSAVYLCASSSEGRAYNEQFFGPGTRLTVL.

The rearrangement joins TRBV5-4 to TRBJ2-1; weak D call: TRBD2 (7 bases). The length of the CDR3 is 16 residues. V lost 4 bases and J lost 0, with 14 bases in between. Looked up from germline, CDR1 is SGHNT and CDR2 is YYREEE (reference sequence). The CDR3 DNA reads TGTGCCAGCAGCCTGCCCCGGGGGGCCTCCTACAATGAGCAGTTCTTC. The encoded protein is CASSLPRGASYNEQFF.

The gene calls are TRBV9 and TRBJ2-3, with D possibly called TRBD1 or TRBD2 (6 bases each). This CDR3 region has 16 residues. Between the trimmed V and J ends, which lost 4 bases and 0 bases, there was a span of 15 bases. Germline CDR1 SGDLS, CDR2 YYNGEE. Here the CDR3 reads CASSLNAGHSTDTQYF. The CDR3 coding sequence is TGTGCCAGCAGCCTGAATGCGGGACACAGCACAGATACGCAGTATTTT.

The chain carries TRBV7-9 and TRBJ2-5; D might be TRBD2 (5 bases). Trimming removed 4 bases from V and 5 bases from J, with 8 bases in between. Germline lookup yields CDR1 SEHNR and CDR2 FQNEAQ (reference sequence). The CDR3 extends over 12 amino acids. The CDR3 coding sequence is TGTGCCAGCAGCTCCCGAGGGGAGACCCAGTACTTC. Amino acids: CASSSRGETQYF.

The V gene is TRBV20-1, the J gene TRBJ2-7; D ambiguous. The CDR3 totals 12 residues. The V end was cut by 0 bases, the J end by 4 bases, with 7 bases between. Germline CDR1 and CDR2: DFQATT and SNEGSKA (reference sequence). The CDR3 here is CSAREGFYEQYF. For the CDR3, the DNA is TGCAGTGCTAGAGAGGGGTTTTACGAGCAGTACTTC.

The genes are TRBV20-1 and TRBJ1-2; D ambiguous. Germline loops: CDR1 DFQATT, CDR2 SNEGSKA (reference sequence). The CDR3 loop spans 12 amino acids. V gave up 3 bases and J gave up 3 bases, with 8 bases separating them. CDR3: CSASLRDYGYTF. CDR3 in DNA: TGCAGTGCTAGCCTCCGGGACTATGGCTACACCTTC.

This clonotype was detected only a few times. A read error is likely, as this CDR3 ends without the conserved phenylalanine or tryptophan. The limits of the CDR3 on the DNA are not certain, so only TCRdb's listed CDR3 is given. The V call is TRBV29-1, the J call TRBJ1-1; the table assigns TRBD1, which was not confirmed against the DNA. Germline V gene sequence: CDR1 SQVTM, CDR2 ANQGSEA. The CDR3 numbers 12 amino acids, ends counted. The CDR3 here is CSVWARVDTLTL.

This sequence joins TRBV6-5 and TRBJ1-2; D might be TRBD1 (6 bases). This CDR3 comprises 13 residues. The germline V gene encodes CDR1 MNHEY and CDR2 SVGAGI. V lost 8 bases and J 1 base, leaving 11 bases between the germline ends. The CDR3 region is CASRGLYNYGYTF. The CDR3 DNA is TGTGCCAGCCGGGGGCTCTATAACTATGGCTACACCTTC.

The chain combines TRBV6-2 or TRBV6-3 with TRBJ1-5; D remains ambiguous. Germline CDR1 is MNHEY and CDR2 is SVGEGT. CDR3 length: 14 amino acids. V dropped 9 bases and J dropped 5 bases, with 17 bases sitting between them. The CDR3 here is CARIGVSRDQPQHF. The DNA of the CDR3 is TGTGCCAGAATCGGGGTCTCACGGGATCAGCCCCAGCATTTT.

This chain joins TRBV2 and TRBJ2-2; TRBD2 agrees at 10 bases. The J segment lost 7 bases and the V segment lost 4 bases, leaving 6 bases of the junction unmatched. The CDR3 runs 15 residues. The germline gives CDR1 SNHLY, CDR2 FYNNEI. Here the CDR3 DNA reads TGTGCCAGCAGTGTACTAGCGGGAAGAAACGGGGAGCTGTTTTTT. Translating it yields CASSVLAGRNGELFF.